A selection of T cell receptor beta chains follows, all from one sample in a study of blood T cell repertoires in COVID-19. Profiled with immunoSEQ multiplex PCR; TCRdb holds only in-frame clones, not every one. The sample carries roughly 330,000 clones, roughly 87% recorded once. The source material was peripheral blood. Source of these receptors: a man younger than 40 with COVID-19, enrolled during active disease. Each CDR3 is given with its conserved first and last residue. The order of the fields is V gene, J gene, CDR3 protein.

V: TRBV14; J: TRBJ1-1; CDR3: CASSPLDRGTEAFF
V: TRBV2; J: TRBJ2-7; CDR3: CASRPGTSYEQYF
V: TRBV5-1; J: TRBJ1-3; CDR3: CARSQQGFSGNTIYF
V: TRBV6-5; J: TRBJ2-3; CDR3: CASSYSVANTDTQYF
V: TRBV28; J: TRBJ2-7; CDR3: CASSLDRYEQYF
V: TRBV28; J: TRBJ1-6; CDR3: CASSEGGSRSPLHF
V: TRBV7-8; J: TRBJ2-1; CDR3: CASSLEAGGSWVNEQFF
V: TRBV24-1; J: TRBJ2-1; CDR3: CATSEPSGTGINEQFF
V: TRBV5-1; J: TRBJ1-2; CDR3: CASSRDRGDNYGYTF
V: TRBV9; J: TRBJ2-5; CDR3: CASNLQGWAETQYF
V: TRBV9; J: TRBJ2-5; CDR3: CASSPRTGPQETQYF
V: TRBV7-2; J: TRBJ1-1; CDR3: CASSLSVGQGDVAEAFF
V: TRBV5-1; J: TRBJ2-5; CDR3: CASNLGRQETQYF
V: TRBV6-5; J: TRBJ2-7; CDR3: CASSYSISGSYEQYF
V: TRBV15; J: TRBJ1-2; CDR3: CATSREPPRGYGYTF
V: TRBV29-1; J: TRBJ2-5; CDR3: CSVRTGGRETQYF
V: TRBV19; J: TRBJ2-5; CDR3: CASSIGVGSGVETQYF
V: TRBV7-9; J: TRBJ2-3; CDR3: CASSLTRTSGDTQYF
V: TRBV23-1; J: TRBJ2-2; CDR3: CASSQSIVCGRTGELFF
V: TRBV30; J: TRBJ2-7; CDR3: CACRTSSSYEQYF
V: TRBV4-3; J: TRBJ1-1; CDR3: CASSQDLGGAGTEAFF
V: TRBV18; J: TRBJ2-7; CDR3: CASSPGTYTYEQYF
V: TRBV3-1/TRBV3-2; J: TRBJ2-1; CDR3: CASSLSRDEQFF
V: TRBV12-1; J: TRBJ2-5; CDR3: CASSPLGRETQYF
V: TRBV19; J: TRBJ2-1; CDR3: CASSIGAGFGSYNEQFF
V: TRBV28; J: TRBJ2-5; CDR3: CASRLGQERETQYF
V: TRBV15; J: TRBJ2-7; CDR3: CATSREASYEQYF
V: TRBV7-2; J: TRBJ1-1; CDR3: CASSSSDRGRLNTEAFF
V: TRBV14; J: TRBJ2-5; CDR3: CASSQVDYLETQYF
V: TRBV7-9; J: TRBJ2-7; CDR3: CASSLGAGSVHEQYF
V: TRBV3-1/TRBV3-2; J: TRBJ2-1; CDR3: CASRRVGHSAIGEQFF
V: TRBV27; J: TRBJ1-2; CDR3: CASSLSVGAGGYTF
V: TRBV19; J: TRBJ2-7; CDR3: CASSMRVSSYEQYF
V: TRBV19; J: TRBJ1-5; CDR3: CASGSRRNQPQHF
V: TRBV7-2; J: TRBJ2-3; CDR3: CASSSDPPGLADTQYF
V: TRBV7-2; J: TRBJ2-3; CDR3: CASSPDRVPDTQYF
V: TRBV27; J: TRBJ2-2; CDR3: CASSFLQGPGELFF
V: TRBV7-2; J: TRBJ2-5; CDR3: CASSLGNLVGRETQYF
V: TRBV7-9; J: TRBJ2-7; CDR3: CASSPRGERLYEQYF